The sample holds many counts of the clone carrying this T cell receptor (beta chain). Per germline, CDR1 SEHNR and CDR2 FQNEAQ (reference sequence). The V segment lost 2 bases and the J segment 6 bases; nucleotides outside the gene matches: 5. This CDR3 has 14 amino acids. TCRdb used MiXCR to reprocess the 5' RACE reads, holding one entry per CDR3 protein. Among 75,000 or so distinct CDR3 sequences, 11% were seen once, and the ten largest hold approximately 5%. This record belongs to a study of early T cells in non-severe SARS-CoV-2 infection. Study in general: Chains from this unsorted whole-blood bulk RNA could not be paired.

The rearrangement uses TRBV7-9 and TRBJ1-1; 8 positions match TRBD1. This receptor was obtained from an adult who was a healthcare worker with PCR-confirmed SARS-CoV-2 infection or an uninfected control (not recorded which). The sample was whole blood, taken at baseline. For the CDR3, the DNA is TGTGCCAGCAGCTTACAGGGGGCGAGCGCTGAAGCTTTCTTT. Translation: CASSLQGASAEAFF.